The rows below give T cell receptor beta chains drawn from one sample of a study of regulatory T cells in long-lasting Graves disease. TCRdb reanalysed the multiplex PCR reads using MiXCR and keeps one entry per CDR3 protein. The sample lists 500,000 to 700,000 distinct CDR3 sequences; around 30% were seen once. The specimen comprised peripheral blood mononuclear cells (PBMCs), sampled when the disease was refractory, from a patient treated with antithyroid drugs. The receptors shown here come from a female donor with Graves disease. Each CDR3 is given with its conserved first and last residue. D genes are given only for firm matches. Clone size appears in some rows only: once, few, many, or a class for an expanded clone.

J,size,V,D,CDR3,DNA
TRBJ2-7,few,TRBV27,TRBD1,CASSLAPGTDSEQYF,TGTGCCAGCAGTTTAGCGCCAGGGACAGACTCCGAGCAGTACTTC
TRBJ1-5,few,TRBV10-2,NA,CATNPGQINQPQHF,TGCGCCACCAACCCTGGACAGATCAATCAGCCCCAGCATTTT
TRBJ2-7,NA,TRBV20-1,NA,CSARDTGKLSREQYF,TGCAGTGCTAGAGATACAGGTAAACTATCGAGGGAGCAGTACTTC
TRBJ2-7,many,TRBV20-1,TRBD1,CSARDRKGEQYF,TGCAGTGCTAGGGACAGGAAAGGCGAGCAGTACTTC
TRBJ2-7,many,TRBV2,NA,CAIGSYEQYF,TGTGCCATTGGCTCCTACGAGCAGTACTTC
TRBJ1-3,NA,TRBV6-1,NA,CASSEGRISGNTIYF,TGTGCCAGCAGTGAAGGCAGAATCTCTGGAAACACCATATATTTT
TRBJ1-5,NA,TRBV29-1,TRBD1,CSVGQGLGNQPQHF,TGCAGCGTCGGACAGGGTCTAGGCAATCAGCCCCAGCATTTT
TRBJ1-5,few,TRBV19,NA,CASSLNVGASNQPQHF,TGTGCCAGTAGTCTCAACGTGGGGGCCTCCAATCAGCCCCAGCATTTT
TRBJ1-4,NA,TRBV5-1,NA,CASSLDVGSRGEKLFF,TGCGCCAGCAGCTTGGACGTCGGGAGTCGAGGAGAAAAACTGTTTTTT
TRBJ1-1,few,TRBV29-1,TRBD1,CSARDRGAFF,TGCAGCGCTCGGGACAGGGGAGCTTTCTTT
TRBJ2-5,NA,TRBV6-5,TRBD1,CASSSPWGQGIGETQYF,TGTGCCAGCAGTTCGCCGTGGGGACAGGGGATCGGAGAGACCCAGTACTTC
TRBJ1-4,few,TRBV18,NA,CASSAGGATNEKLFF,TGTGCCAGCTCAGCCGGGGGTGCAACTAATGAAAAACTGTTTTTT
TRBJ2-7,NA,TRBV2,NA,CASRVQRYEQYF,TGTGCCAGCAGAGTACAACGATACGAGCAGTACTTC
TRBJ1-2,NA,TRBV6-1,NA,CASSEMGGGLGGYTF,TGTGCCAGCAGTGAGATGGGAGGAGGTTTAGGAGGCTACACCTTC
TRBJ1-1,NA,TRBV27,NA,CASSLLRGPEAFF,TGTGCCAGCAGTTTATTAAGGGGCCCAGAAGCTTTCTTT
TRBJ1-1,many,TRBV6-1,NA,CASRALGVALNTEAFF,TGTGCCAGCAGAGCTTTAGGGGTTGCTTTGAACACTGAAGCTTTCTTT
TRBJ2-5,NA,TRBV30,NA,CAWSVGGQETQYF,TGTGCCTGGAGTGTGGGGGGCCAAGAGACCCAGTACTTC
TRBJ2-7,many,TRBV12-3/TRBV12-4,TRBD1,CASSFQPGQGPYEQYF,TGTGCCAGCAGTTTTCAGCCGGGACAGGGCCCCTACGAGCAGTACTTC
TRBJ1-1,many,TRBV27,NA,CASSPGTRNTEAFF,TGTGCCAGCAGCCCCGGGACACGAAATACTGAAGCTTTCTTT
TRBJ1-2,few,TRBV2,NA,CASTTRPLNYGYTF,TGTGCCAGCACCACCCGTCCCTTAAACTATGGCTACACCTTC
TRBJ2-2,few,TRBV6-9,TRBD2,CASSYSLLATNTGELFF,TGTGCCAGCAGTTACTCCCTACTAGCGACGAACACCGGGGAGCTGTTTTTT
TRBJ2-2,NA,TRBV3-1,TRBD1,CASNGGTGGGDTGELFF,TGTGCCAGTAACGGGGGAACAGGGGGCGGTGACACCGGGGAGCTGTTTTTT
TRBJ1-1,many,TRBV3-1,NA,CASSQGRGAEAFF,TGTGCCAGCAGCCAAGGCAGGGGCGCTGAAGCTTTCTTT
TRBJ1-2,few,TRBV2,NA,CAGEDVAGGYTF,TGTGCCGGGGAGGACGTCGCCGGGGGCTACACCTTC
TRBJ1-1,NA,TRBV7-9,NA,CASSLLTVNTEAFF,TGTGCCAGCAGCCTACTGACCGTGAACACTGAAGCTTTCTTT
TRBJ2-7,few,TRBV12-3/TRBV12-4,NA,CASSLALREQYF,TGTGCCAGCAGTTTAGCGTTAAGGGAGCAGTACTTC
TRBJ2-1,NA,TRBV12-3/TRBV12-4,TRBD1,CASSFGAGTGVYEQFF,TGTGCCAGCAGTTTTGGGGCGGGGACAGGGGTCTATGAGCAGTTCTTC
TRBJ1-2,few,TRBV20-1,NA,CSARENTLQGVMGGGYTF,TGCAGTGCTCGCGAAAACACCCTACAGGGAGTAATGGGCGGCGGCTACACCTTC
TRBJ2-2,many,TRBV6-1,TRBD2,CASSRMHGTSVYSGELFF,TGTGCCAGCAGTAGAATGCACGGGACTAGCGTTTATTCCGGGGAGCTGTTTTTT
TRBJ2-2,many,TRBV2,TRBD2,CASSDRREGNGELFF,TGTGCCAGCAGTGACCGGCGGGAGGGAAACGGGGAGCTGTTTTTT
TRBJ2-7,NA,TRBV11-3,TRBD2,CASSKGLAGGPHEQYF,TGTGCCAGCAGCAAGGGACTAGCGGGAGGGCCCCACGAGCAGTACTTC
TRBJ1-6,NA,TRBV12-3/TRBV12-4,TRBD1,CASRPTGGNSPLHF,TGTGCCAGCAGACCGACAGGGGGTAATTCACCCCTCCACTTT
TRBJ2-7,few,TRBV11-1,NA,CASSLAGSLPLEQYF,TGTGCCAGCAGCTTAGCGGGATCCCTTCCACTCGAGCAGTACTTC
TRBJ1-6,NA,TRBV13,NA,CASNQGTYNSPLHF,TGTGCCAGCAATCAGGGAACTTATAATTCACCCCTCCACTTT
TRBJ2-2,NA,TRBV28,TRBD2,CASSLSGLAETRRRTGELFF,TGTGCCAGCAGTTTATCGGGACTAGCGGAGACCAGACGGAGAACCGGGGAGCTGTTTTTT
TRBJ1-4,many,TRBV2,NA,CASSEGRERELFF,TGTGCCAGCAGTGAGGGCAGGGAAAGGGAACTGTTTTTT
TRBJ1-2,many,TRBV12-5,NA,CASGLLGRTAYGYTF,TGTGCTAGTGGTTTGTTGGGAAGGACAGCTTATGGCTACACCTTC
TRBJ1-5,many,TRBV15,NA,CATSRVPSNQPQHF,TGTGCCACCAGCAGAGTTCCGAGCAATCAGCCCCAGCATTTT
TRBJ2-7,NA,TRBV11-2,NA,CASSLEVLYEQYF,TGTGCCAGCAGCTTAGAGGTTTTGTACGAGCAGTACTTC
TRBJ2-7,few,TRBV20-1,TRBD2,CSARGRTSGLTYEQYF,TGCAGTGCTAGAGGGAGGACTAGCGGCCTGACCTACGAGCAGTACTTC
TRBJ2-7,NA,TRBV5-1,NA,CASSLEAGVYEQYF,TGCGCCAGCAGCTTGGAGGCGGGCGTTTACGAGCAGTACTTC
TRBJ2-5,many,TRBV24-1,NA,CATSATGEETQYF,TGTGCCACCAGTGCGACTGGAGAGGAGACCCAGTACTTC
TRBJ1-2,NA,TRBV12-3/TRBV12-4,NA,CASNLLGYGYTF,TGTGCCAGCAACCTCCTGGGTTATGGCTACACCTTC
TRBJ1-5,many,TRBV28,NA,CASRPSQGSNQPQHF,TGTGCCAGCAGACCTAGCCAGGGAAGCAATCAGCCCCAGCATTTT
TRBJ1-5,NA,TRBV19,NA,CASSIAGSNQPQHF,TGTGCCAGTAGTATCGCGGGTAGCAATCAGCCCCAGCATTTT
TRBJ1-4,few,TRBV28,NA,CASSSGGVFLFF,TGTGCCAGCAGTTCCGGGGGAGTGTTCCTGTTTTTT
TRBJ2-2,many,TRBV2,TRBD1,CASSEHRGNTGELFF,TGTGCCAGCAGTGAACACAGGGGGAACACCGGGGAGCTGTTTTTT
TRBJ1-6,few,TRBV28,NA,CASRIENSPLHF,TGTGCCAGCAGAATAGAGAATTCACCCCTCCACTTT
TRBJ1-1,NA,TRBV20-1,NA,CRAVGATYTEAFF,TGCAGAGCTGTGGGGGCAACCTACACTGAAGCTTTCTTT